The rows below give T cell receptor beta chains drawn from one sample of a study of OX40 agonist ivuxolimab in advanced cancers. Generated by immunoSEQ multiplex PCR, the TCRdb table keeps only in-frame clones and is missing some. The table records some 94,000 clones, around 91% of them present only once. The material was CD4+ or CD8+ T cells sorted from blood, obtained in a trial of the OX40 agonist ivuxolimab. Receptors were obtained from an adult with an advanced solid tumor such as melanoma, head and neck, liver or kidney cancer. Both conserved end residues are part of each CDR3. D genes are given only for firm matches. Expanded clones are given a class, and other clones once, few, many or no size at all.

d_call: .
j_call: TRBJ2-7
cdr3_length: 14
v_call: TRBV7-9
clone_size: .
cdr3_aa: CASSLGRAMGEQYF
cdr3_nt: TGTGCCAGCAGCTTAGGCAGGGCGATGGGCGAGCAGTACTTC

d_call: .
j_call: TRBJ2-4
cdr3_length: 15
v_call: TRBV19
clone_size: .
cdr3_aa: CASSVGPGVGNIQYF
cdr3_nt: TGTGCCAGTAGTGTGGGCCCAGGGGTGGGAAACATTCAGTACTTC

d_call: TRBD2
j_call: TRBJ2-5
cdr3_length: 15
v_call: TRBV7-2
clone_size: once
cdr3_aa: CASSLTSGSRETQYF
cdr3_nt: TGTGCCAGCAGCTTAACTAGCGGGAGCAGAGAGACCCAGTACTTC

d_call: .
j_call: TRBJ1-2
cdr3_length: 21
v_call: TRBV21-1
clone_size: few
cdr3_aa: CASSSASDPAKNRKTNYGYTF
cdr3_nt: TGTGCCAGCAGCAGCGCCTCAGACCCGGCTAAGAACAGAAAGACGAACTATGGCTACACCTTC

d_call: .
j_call: TRBJ1-5
cdr3_length: 12
v_call: TRBV28
clone_size: .
cdr3_aa: CASSWGNQPQHF
cdr3_nt: TGTGCCAGCAGCTGGGGCAATCAGCCCCAGCATTTT

d_call: TRBD2
j_call: TRBJ2-1
cdr3_length: 14
v_call: TRBV25-1
clone_size: few
cdr3_aa: CASSGRDYYNEQFF
cdr3_nt: TGTGCCAGCAGTGGCCGGGACTACTACAATGAGCAGTTCTTC

d_call: TRBD1
j_call: TRBJ1-4
cdr3_length: 15
v_call: TRBV18
clone_size: once
cdr3_aa: CASSPPGQPNEKLFF
cdr3_nt: TGTGCCAGCTCACCCCCGGGACAGCCTAATGAAAAACTGTTTTTT

d_call: TRBD1
j_call: TRBJ1-2
cdr3_length: 14
v_call: TRBV27
clone_size: .
cdr3_aa: CASSTGVGNYGYTF
cdr3_nt: TGTGCCAGCAGTACAGGGGTTGGGAACTATGGCTACACCTTC

d_call: .
j_call: TRBJ2-7
cdr3_length: 13
v_call: TRBV28
clone_size: .
cdr3_aa: CASGGTISYEQYF
cdr3_nt: TGTGCCAGCGGCGGGACAATTTCCTACGAGCAGTACTTC

d_call: .
j_call: TRBJ1-1
cdr3_length: 18
v_call: TRBV18
clone_size: .
cdr3_aa: CASSQVVLRDPMNTEAFF
cdr3_nt: TGTGCCAGCTCCCAGGTAGTCTTAAGGGATCCGATGAACACTGAAGCTTTCTTT

d_call: .
j_call: TRBJ2-7
cdr3_length: 13
v_call: TRBV11-2
clone_size: .
cdr3_aa: CASSLLRFYEQYF
cdr3_nt: TGTGCCAGCAGCCTACTTCGCTTCTACGAGCAGTACTTC

d_call: TRBD2
j_call: TRBJ2-7
cdr3_length: 17
v_call: TRBV5-1
clone_size: once
cdr3_aa: CASSLVGTSGSWNEQYF
cdr3_nt: TGCGCCAGCAGCTTGGTCGGGACTAGCGGGAGCTGGAACGAGCAGTACTTC

d_call: .
j_call: TRBJ1-4
cdr3_length: 14
v_call: TRBV27
clone_size: once
cdr3_aa: CASSLSRGGEKLFF
cdr3_nt: TGTGCCAGCAGTTTATCCAGGGGAGGCGAAAAACTGTTTTTT

d_call: .
j_call: TRBJ2-3
cdr3_length: 13
v_call: TRBV9
clone_size: .
cdr3_aa: CASSVANTDTQYF
cdr3_nt: TGTGCCAGCAGCGTAGCTAACACAGATACGCAGTATTTT

d_call: .
j_call: TRBJ2-7
cdr3_length: 13
v_call: TRBV7-2
clone_size: once
cdr3_aa: CASSRDRTREQYF
cdr3_nt: TGTGCCAGCAGCCGGGACCGGACGAGGGAGCAGTACTTC

d_call: .
j_call: TRBJ2-4
cdr3_length: 12
v_call: TRBV5-4
clone_size: .
cdr3_aa: CASSLTGDIQYF
cdr3_nt: TGTGCCAGCAGCTTAACGGGGGACATTCAGTACTTC

d_call: .
j_call: TRBJ2-1
cdr3_length: 15
v_call: TRBV7-3
clone_size: .
cdr3_aa: CASSLGLGVGNEQFF
cdr3_nt: TGTGCCAGCAGCTTAGGGCTAGGGGTAGGCAATGAGCAGTTCTTC

d_call: .
j_call: TRBJ2-3
cdr3_length: 13
v_call: TRBV19
clone_size: .
cdr3_aa: CATLVFGEDTQYF
cdr3_nt: TGTGCCACCTTAGTTTTCGGGGAAGATACGCAGTATTTT

d_call: .
j_call: TRBJ2-3
cdr3_length: 17
v_call: TRBV9
clone_size: .
cdr3_aa: CASTDGSTGHGADTQYF
cdr3_nt: TGTGCCAGCACGGACGGGAGTACAGGCCACGGGGCAGATACGCAGTATTTT

d_call: TRBD1
j_call: TRBJ2-5
cdr3_length: 16
v_call: TRBV7-2
clone_size: .
cdr3_aa: CASSPRGTGTIETQYF
cdr3_nt: TGTGCCAGCAGCCCCCGTGGGACAGGGACGATTGAGACCCAGTACTTC

d_call: TRBD2
j_call: TRBJ2-2
cdr3_length: 15
v_call: TRBV29-1
clone_size: .
cdr3_aa: CSVATSGSHTGELFF
cdr3_nt: TGCAGCGTCGCGACTAGCGGGAGTCACACCGGGGAGCTGTTTTTT

d_call: TRBD1
j_call: TRBJ2-2
cdr3_length: 15
v_call: TRBV7-3
clone_size: .
cdr3_aa: CASSPTDRLSGELFF
cdr3_nt: TGTGCCAGCAGCCCCACGGACAGGTTAAGCGGGGAGCTGTTTTTT

d_call: .
j_call: TRBJ2-4
cdr3_length: 16
v_call: TRBV6-1
clone_size: .
cdr3_aa: CASSDRAAPATAVQYF
cdr3_nt: TGTGCCAGCAGTGACAGGGCAGCCCCCGCCACGGCCGTTCAGTACTTC

d_call: .
j_call: TRBJ2-3
cdr3_length: 14
v_call: TRBV25-1
clone_size: .
cdr3_aa: CASSAELGTDTQYF
cdr3_nt: TGTGCCAGCAGTGCGGAACTAGGAACAGATACGCAGTATTTT

d_call: TRBD2
j_call: TRBJ2-2
cdr3_length: 15
v_call: TRBV4-1
clone_size: .
cdr3_aa: CASSQGLADTGELFF
cdr3_nt: TGCGCCAGCAGCCAAGGACTAGCAGACACCGGGGAGCTGTTTTTT

d_call: .
j_call: TRBJ2-5
cdr3_length: 13
v_call: TRBV29-1
clone_size: .
cdr3_aa: CSVAGTAQETQYF
cdr3_nt: TGCAGCGTTGCCGGGACCGCTCAAGAGACCCAGTACTTC

d_call: .
j_call: TRBJ2-5
cdr3_length: 13
v_call: TRBV27
clone_size: once
cdr3_aa: CASSLAFQETQYF
cdr3_nt: TGTGCCAGCAGTTTAGCCTTCCAAGAGACCCAGTACTTC

d_call: TRBD1
j_call: TRBJ2-5
cdr3_length: 17
v_call: TRBV7-3
clone_size: .
cdr3_aa: CASSLDPPGTGAETQYF
cdr3_nt: TGTGCCAGCAGCTTAGACCCGCCCGGGACAGGGGCAGAGACCCAGTACTTC

d_call: .
j_call: TRBJ2-3
cdr3_length: 15
v_call: TRBV19
clone_size: .
cdr3_aa: CASSIGPGGTDTQYF
cdr3_nt: TGTGCCAGTAGTATAGGTCCAGGGGGCACAGATACGCAGTATTTT

d_call: .
j_call: TRBJ2-7
cdr3_length: 13
v_call: TRBV30
clone_size: .
cdr3_aa: CACAGGRNYEQYF
cdr3_nt: TGTGCCTGTGCAGGGGGGAGGAACTACGAGCAGTACTTC

d_call: .
j_call: TRBJ2-7
cdr3_length: 14
v_call: TRBV5-1
clone_size: .
cdr3_aa: CASSSAGTAYEQYF
cdr3_nt: TGCGCCAGCAGCTCCGCGGGGACAGCCTACGAGCAGTACTTC

d_call: .
j_call: TRBJ1-1
cdr3_length: 11
v_call: TRBV6-5
clone_size: .
cdr3_aa: CASSYMDEAFF
cdr3_nt: TGTGCCAGCAGTTACATGGACGAAGCTTTCTTT

d_call: TRBD2
j_call: TRBJ2-1
cdr3_length: 16
v_call: TRBV11-3
clone_size: .
cdr3_aa: CASSLGAGGGINEQFF
cdr3_nt: TGTGCCAGCAGCTTAGGTGCGGGAGGAGGAATTAATGAGCAGTTCTTC

d_call: .
j_call: TRBJ1-2
cdr3_length: 14
v_call: TRBV10-3
clone_size: .
cdr3_aa: CAISEEGRILGYTF
cdr3_nt: TGTGCCATCAGTGAGGAGGGGCGCATTCTTGGCTACACCTTC

d_call: .
j_call: TRBJ2-3
cdr3_length: 14
v_call: TRBV29-1
clone_size: once
cdr3_aa: CSARGGVRRDTQYF
cdr3_nt: TGCAGCGCCCGAGGGGGAGTTCGCCGGGATACGCAGTATTTT

d_call: .
j_call: TRBJ2-3
cdr3_length: 11
v_call: TRBV20-1
clone_size: .
cdr3_aa: CSAETGNTQYF
cdr3_nt: TGCAGTGCTGAAACAGGAAATACGCAGTATTTT

d_call: .
j_call: TRBJ2-3
cdr3_length: 13
v_call: TRBV21-1
clone_size: .
cdr3_aa: CASSKVSRNTQYF
cdr3_nt: TGTGCCAGCAGCAAAGTTTCGAGGAATACGCAGTATTTT

d_call: .
j_call: TRBJ1-1
cdr3_length: 14
v_call: TRBV19
clone_size: .
cdr3_aa: CASSLRVSDTEAFF
cdr3_nt: TGTGCCAGTAGCCTTCGGGTTTCGGACACTGAAGCTTTCTTT

d_call: .
j_call: TRBJ1-1
cdr3_length: 14
v_call: TRBV28
clone_size: .
cdr3_aa: CASISDIPNTEAFF
cdr3_nt: TGTGCCAGCATTTCTGACATCCCGAACACTGAAGCTTTCTTT